Listed below are T cell receptor beta chains from one sample, sequenced in a study of CD8 T cells in Susac syndrome. TCRdb reprocessed the immunoSEQ multiplex PCR reads with MiXCR, giving one entry per CDR3 protein. The table includes under 250,000 distinct CDR3 sequences, around 93% detected once. The sequenced sample consisted of CD4+ T cells from PBMCs. The receptors here all came from a human donor with Susac syndrome. Each CDR3 is given with its conserved first and last residue. The order of the fields is D gene, clone size, J gene, CDR3 length, V gene, CDR3 DNA, CDR3 protein. A D gene is named only where the DNA matches it firmly. Some rows mark clone size as missing; the rest say once, few, many or name a class of expanded clone.

>TRBD2|.|TRBJ2-5|14|TRBV12-3/TRBV12-4
TGTGCCAGCTCTCCCGGCGGGGGGGCGGAGACCCAGTACTTC
CASSPGGGAETQYF
>.|once|TRBJ1-1|15|TRBV21-1
TGTGCCAGCAGCTCCGGCCCATTGAAGAACACTGAAGCTTTCTTT
CASSSGPLKNTEAFF
>.|.|TRBJ2-1|15|TRBV19
TGTGCCAGTAGTCGGGACACAGAGGTTACCAATGAGCAGTTCTTC
CASSRDTEVTNEQFF
>.|few|TRBJ1-3|13|TRBV29-1
TGCAGCGTTAGGGACACCATCGGAAACACCATATATTTT
CSVRDTIGNTIYF
>.|.|TRBJ1-5|13|TRBV30
TGTGCCTGGACAGGGGACCTAAATCAGCCCCAGCATTTT
CAWTGDLNQPQHF
>.|.|TRBJ1-1|13|TRBV10-1
TGCGCCAGCAGCCGTCGGGGGACGGGTGAAGCTTTCTTT
CASSRRGTGEAFF
>.|.|TRBJ2-4|13|TRBV20-1
TGCAGTGCTATCCGTCGAGCCAAAAACATTCAGTACTTC
CSAIRRAKNIQYF
>.|.|TRBJ2-5|16|TRBV6-6
TGTGCCAGCAGTTACGGTATAGGATTCCCCCGAGAGACCCAGTACTTC
CASSYGIGFPRETQYF
>.|.|TRBJ2-2|17|TRBV9
TGTGCCAGCAGCGTAGACCGGGGCAAAGCGGGCACCGGGGAGCTGTTTTTT
CASSVDRGKAGTGELFF
>TRBD2|few|TRBJ2-5|15|TRBV12-3/TRBV12-4
TGTGCCAGCAGTTTGAGCGGGGCCCCCCAAGAGACCCAGTACTTC
CASSLSGAPQETQYF
>.|.|TRBJ1-1|12|TRBV5-1
TGCGCCAGCAGCGACGGGGGGACTGAAGCTTTCTTT
CASSDGGTEAFF
>.|.|TRBJ2-3|16|TRBV5-4
TGTGCCAGCAGCTTGGGAGAGCGGGTTAGCACAGATACGCAGTATTTT
CASSLGERVSTDTQYF
>.|.|TRBJ2-6|12|TRBV6-5
TGTGCCAGTCATGGTGGGGCCAACGTCCTGACTTTC
CASHGGANVLTF
>.|.|TRBJ2-7|14|TRBV5-1
TGCGCCAGCAGCTTACTTCAGGATGGGTACGAGCAGTACTTC
CASSLLQDGYEQYF
>TRBD1|.|TRBJ1-2|15|TRBV6-2/TRBV6-3
TGTGCCAGCAGCCGAGACAGGGGAGAGATCTATGGCTACACCTTC
CASSRDRGEIYGYTF
>.|.|TRBJ2-7|14|TRBV29-1
TGCAGCGTAACAAACGGTAGGACCTCCTACGAGCAGTACTTC
CSVTNGRTSYEQYF
>.|.|TRBJ1-1|13|TRBV20-1
TGCAGTGTGGCAGGGGCCGATGGAGCTGAAGCTTTCTTT
CSVAGADGAEAFF
>.|.|TRBJ1-2|13|TRBV9
TGTGCCAGCAGCGTAGAATCGAACTATGGCTACACCTTC
CASSVESNYGYTF
>.|.|TRBJ2-6|16|TRBV2
TGTGCCAGCACGCTACATCTCGGGACAACGGCCAACGTCCTGACTTTC
CASTLHLGTTANVLTF
>.|.|TRBJ1-2|14|TRBV4-2
TGTGCCAGCAGCCAACCGGACACTAACTATGGCTACACCTTC
CASSQPDTNYGYTF
>.|.|TRBJ2-5|15|TRBV25-1
TGTGCCAGCTCCCCCCTTGGGGGGGCGGGGGAGACCCAGTACTTC
CASSPLGGAGETQYF
>.|few|TRBJ1-5|12|TRBV27
TGTGCCAGCAGTTTCTCAGATCAGCCCCAGCATTTT
CASSFSDQPQHF
>.|.|TRBJ2-5|11|TRBV20-1
TGCAGTGCTCAGTACCAAGAGACCCAGTACTTC
CSAQYQETQYF
>TRBD2|.|TRBJ2-3|15|TRBV6-5
TGTGCCAGCAGACTAGCGGGGGTGTTGTCAGATACGCAGTATTTT
CASRLAGVLSDTQYF
>TRBD1|.|TRBJ1-2|14|TRBV29-1
TGCAGCGCCGGGGGCAGGGGGCAAGACTATGGCTACACCTTC
CSAGGRGQDYGYTF
>.|.|TRBJ2-7|16|TRBV6-2/TRBV6-3
TGTGCCAGCAAAAACCCCGAGGGGTACCAGGCCTACGAGCAGTACTTC
CASKNPEGYQAYEQYF
>TRBD1|.|TRBJ1-2|15|TRBV20-1
TGCAGTGTCCCCCCTGGACAGGGGGGGAGCTATGGCTACACCTTC
CSVPPGQGGSYGYTF
>TRBD2|.|TRBJ2-5|14|TRBV20-1
TGCAGTGCGCGGACTAGCGGGGAGGGGGAGACCCAGTACTTC
CSARTSGEGETQYF
>.|once|TRBJ2-2|12|TRBV2
TGTGCCAGCAGTGAAGTAGTTGGGGAGCTGTTTTTT
CASSEVVGELFF
>TRBD1|.|TRBJ2-7|13|TRBV20-1
TGCAGTGCTAGACGACAGGGACCCTACGAGCAGTACTTC
CSARRQGPYEQYF
>.|.|TRBJ2-3|14|TRBV5-1
TGCGCCAGCAGCCGGGGAATCAGCACAGATACGCAGTATTTT
CASSRGISTDTQYF
>TRBD1|.|TRBJ1-4|16|TRBV30
TGTGCCTGGAGTACAAACCGGGACAGTCACGGTGAAAAACTGTTTTTT
CAWSTNRDSHGEKLFF
>.|few|TRBJ1-2|11|TRBV6-1
TGTGCCAGTTCTTACAACTATGGCTACACCTTC
CASSYNYGYTF
>.|once|TRBJ2-3|16|TRBV6-6
TGTGCCAGCAGTTACGGGCAAGCCCCTTCCACAGATACGCAGTATTTT
CASSYGQAPSTDTQYF
>.|.|TRBJ1-1|14|TRBV11-2
TGTGCCAGCAGCTTACAACAGGGGAACACTGAAGCTTTCTTT
CASSLQQGNTEAFF
>.|.|TRBJ2-2|16|TRBV6-2/TRBV6-3
TGTGCCAGCAGTTACTCGGGTCGGGGTTACACCGGGGAGCTGTTTTTT
CASSYSGRGYTGELFF
>TRBD1|.|TRBJ1-2|12|TRBV6-5
TGTGCCAGCAGACAGGGGGCTGTTGGCTACACCTTC
CASRQGAVGYTF
>.|.|TRBJ1-2|15|TRBV5-1
TGCGCCAGCAGCCCGGGTCATCAAGGAGGCTATGGCTACACCTTC
CASSPGHQGGYGYTF
>TRBD2|.|TRBJ2-2|16|TRBV11-3
TGTGCCAGCAGCCCCCGGACTAGCCTCCCCACCGGGGAGCTGTTTTTT
CASSPRTSLPTGELFF
>TRBD2|.|TRBJ2-5|16|TRBV5-1
TGCGCCAGCAGCTTGGCCAGCGGGGGAGAACAAGAGACCCAGTACTTC
CASSLASGGEQETQYF
>TRBD1|.|TRBJ2-2|17|TRBV24-1
TGTGCCACCAGGAAGGGACAGGGGGCGCAGAATACCGGGGAGCTGTTTTTT
CATRKGQGAQNTGELFF
>TRBD1|.|TRBJ1-2|15|TRBV7-2
TGTGCCAGCAGCTTAGAGGGACGACAGGGGTCAGGCTACACCTTC
CASSLEGRQGSGYTF
>.|.|TRBJ1-2|15|TRBV15
TGTGCCACCAGCAGACCCACGGCTCTTAACTATGGCTACACCTTC
CATSRPTALNYGYTF
>TRBD1|.|TRBJ1-2|11|TRBV30
TGTGCCTGGACTCAGGGGGTTGGCTACACCTTC
CAWTQGVGYTF
>.|.|TRBJ1-4|13|TRBV30
TGTGCCTGGAGCTCGGGACGGGACGAAAAACTGTTTTTT
CAWSSGRDEKLFF
>.|.|TRBJ1-2|15|TRBV2
TGTGCCAGCAGTTATGACAGGACCACTAACTATGGCTACACCTTC
CASSYDRTTNYGYTF
>.|.|TRBJ2-1|13|TRBV29-1
TGCAGCGTTGCCCTAGGGACCGGAGGTGAGCAGTTCTTC
CSVALGTGGEQFF
>TRBD2|.|TRBJ2-3|16|TRBV4-3
TGCGCCAGCAGCCAACTCGCAGCGGGGGAAGGAGATACGCAGTATTTT
CASSQLAAGEGDTQYF
>TRBD1|.|TRBJ2-1|15|TRBV10-3
TGTGCCATCAGTGAGAGACAGGGGACCTACAATGAGCAGTTCTTC
CAISERQGTYNEQFF
>.|once|TRBJ1-1|16|TRBV28
TGTGCCAGCAGTTCCAACTCCGGGACGGAGAACACTGAAGCTTTCTTT
CASSSNSGTENTEAFF
>.|.|TRBJ1-1|13|TRBV6-2/TRBV6-3
TGTGCCAGCGACCGTGGAAGGGACACTGAAGCTTTCTTT
CASDRGRDTEAFF
>.|.|TRBJ1-3|16|TRBV6-6
TGTGCCAGCACCTTTACAGGGTCTCCGGCTGGAAACACCATATATTTT
CASTFTGSPAGNTIYF
>.|.|TRBJ1-6|11|TRBV12-3/TRBV12-4
TGTGCCACCGGGGGGGATTCACCCCTCCACTTT
CATGGDSPLHF